This TCR beta chain is drawn from a study of T cell changes during pregnancy in multiple sclerosis. Using immunoSEQ multiplex PCR, the repertoire was profiled, and TCRdb retains in-frame clones only, with some absent. The repertoire has 35,000 to 55,000 clones, 80% to 90% of them found once; the top ten carry roughly 1.2%. The J segment lost 3 bases and the V segment lost 0 bases, leaving 4 bases of the junction unmatched. CDR3 length: 15 residues. Germline CDR1 SGHNT, CDR2 YYREEE (reference sequence). The chain employs TRBV5-4 and TRBJ2-7, with 9 positions matching TRBD1. This sequence originates from a female donor with multiple sclerosis, enrolled in a pregnancy study. Sequenced material: CD4+ T cells from peripheral blood mononuclear cells, taken after pregnancy. The CDR3, as DNA: TGTGCCAGCAGCTTGGGGACAGGGGATCTCTACGAGCAGTACTTC. It encodes CASSLGTGDLYEQYF.